This T cell receptor beta chain was captured in a study of blood T cells in healthy people across ages. Study conclusions and caveats: Diversity of TCR beta correlated strongly with naive T cell percentage. Compared with aged donors, long-lived donors showed fewer expanded clones, suggesting selection. Nothing was known about donor CMV status, and this possibly confounded expanded clonotype changes.

PCR was performed a second time for about 7 to 12 cycles using a sample-barcoded 5' primer and a J-beta primer mix. Each TCR beta cDNA got a 12-nucleotide random molecular identifier. MiXCR, run by TCRdb on the 5' RACE reads, gives a single entry per CDR3 protein. The sample records about 2 million distinct CDR3 sequences, around half being singletons. In regard to this clonotype: The antigen is undetermined.

The CDR3 is 13 residues long. Trimming removed 8 bases at V and 7 bases at J, with 18 bases between. This sequence was found in a woman aged 40 to 50 in good health. The rearrangement uses TRBV12-3 or TRBV12-4 and TRBJ2-7, with D maybe TRBD1 (6 bases). The sample comprised blood. The CDR3 loop is CASLQGWANEQYF. The CDR3 DNA reads as TGTGCCAGCCTACAGGGCTGGGCCAATGAGCAGTACTTC.